This T cell receptor beta chain was captured by sequencing in a study of T-cell memory formation after mild COVID-19. Across the study: Each donor largely had its own TCR clusters. Study-level findings and limits: CD4/CD8 balance characterized clones contracting day 15 to 85, and CD4+ skew characterized later expanders. Some clones that responded were present in memory (sampled pre-infection), which suggests cross-reactive memory joined.

TCRalpha and TCRbeta libraries used 5'RACE with constant-segment primers and UMIs. TCRdb itself ran the 5' RACE reads through MiXCR, one entry per CDR3 protein. The table includes under 300,000 distinct CDR3 sequences, over 8.5% detected once. The CDR3 runs to 16 residues. J lost 4 bases, V lost 6 bases, and 8 bases had no gene match. Germline V lookup: CDR1 MDHEN, CDR2 SYDVKM. Concerning this clonotype itself: The antigen remains unidentified.

This chain links TRBV28 with TRBJ2-2, with 10 bases that match TRBD1. The TCR was taken from a man aged 18 to 35 who had mild COVID-19 (a few samples of this study predate the infection). Cell type and time point are not known. Sequencing was carried out using PBMCs or a T cell subset sorted from them (not recorded which). CDR3 residues: CASSKLGQGFTGELFF. For the CDR3, the DNA is TGTGCCAGCAGCAAACTGGGACAGGGGTTCACCGGGGAGCTGTTTTTT.